This passage covers 5 T cell receptor beta chains from one sample sequenced in a study of blood T cell repertoires in COVID-19. TCRdb keeps only in-frame clones here, not all; method: immunoSEQ multiplex PCR. Of roughly 130,000 clones listed, 84% are singletons. The specimen was peripheral blood. Source of these receptors: a woman under 40 who had recovered from COVID-19.

This clone appeared a single time. The V and J genes are TRBV5-1 and TRBJ2-3; D gene uncertain. Germline V gene data show CDR1 as SGHRS and CDR2 as YFSETQ. Trimming left V 4 bases short and J 4 bases short, with 10 bases between. The CDR3 totals 13 residues. CDR3: CASSVVSPDTQYF. CDR3 DNA sequence: TGCGCCAGCAGCGTGGTTTCTCCAGATACGCAGTATTTT.

The sample holds a few counts of this clone. The J gene is TRBJ2-2, the V gene TRBV5-1, with 7 nucleotides matching TRBD2. Unmatched junction bases numbered 9, after V lost 4 bases and J lost 3 bases. From germline, CDR1 is SGHRS and CDR2 YFSETQ. The CDR3 extends over 16 amino acids. The CDR3 DNA is TGCGCCAGCAGCCCTCGCGGGAGTGTGGACACCGGGGAGCTGTTTTTT. Translation: CASSPRGSVDTGELFF.

The V call is TRBV3-1 (or the pseudogene TRBV3-2), the J call TRBJ2-1; TRBD1 aligns across 8 bases. Germline V gives CDR1 LGHDT, CDR2 YNNKEL (reference sequence). The CDR3 extends over 16 amino acids. V dropped 1 base and J dropped 3; count of bases not matched to a gene: 5. CDR3 in amino acids: CASSQASGGFYNEQFF. In DNA, the CDR3 is TGTGCCAGCAGCCAAGCTTCAGGGGGCTTCTACAATGAGCAGTTCTTC.

This rearrangement joins TRBV10-3 to TRBJ1-1, with D unresolved. There are 13 residues in the CDR3. Trimming took 4 bases from V and 8 from J, leaving 14 bases between them. Germline values: CDR1 ENHRY, CDR2 SYGVKD. CDR3 protein: CAISGTQHAEAFF. The CDR3 nucleotides are TGTGCCATCAGTGGGACTCAGCATGCGGAAGCTTTCTTT.

The rearrangement joins TRBV27 to TRBJ2-7; 7 bases agree with TRBD1. V lost 6 bases, J lost 3 bases, and 8 bases stayed unmatched. CDR3 length: 14 amino acids. The germline V gene encodes CDR1 MNHEY and CDR2 SMNVEV (reference sequence). The DNA of the CDR3 is TGTGCCAGCAGCGCCGCGACAGGGTACTACGAGCAGTACTTC. This encodes CASSAATGYYEQYF.